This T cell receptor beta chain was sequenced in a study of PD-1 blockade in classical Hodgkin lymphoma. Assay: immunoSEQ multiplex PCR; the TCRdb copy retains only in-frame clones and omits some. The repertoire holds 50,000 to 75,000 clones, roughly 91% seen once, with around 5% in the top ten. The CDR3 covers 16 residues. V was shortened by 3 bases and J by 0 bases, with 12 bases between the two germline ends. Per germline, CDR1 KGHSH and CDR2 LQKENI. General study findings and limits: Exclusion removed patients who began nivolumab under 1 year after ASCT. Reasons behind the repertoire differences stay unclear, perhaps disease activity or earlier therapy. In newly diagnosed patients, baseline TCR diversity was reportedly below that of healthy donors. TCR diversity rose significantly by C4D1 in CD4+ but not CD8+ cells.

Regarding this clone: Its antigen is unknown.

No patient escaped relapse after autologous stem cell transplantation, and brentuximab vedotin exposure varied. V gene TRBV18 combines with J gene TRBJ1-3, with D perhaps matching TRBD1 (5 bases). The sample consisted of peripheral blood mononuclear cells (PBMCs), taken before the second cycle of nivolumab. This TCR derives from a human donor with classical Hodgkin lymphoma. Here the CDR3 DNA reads TGTGCCAGCTCACCCTGGGACGACGACTCTGGAAACACCATATATTTT. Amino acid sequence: CASSPWDDDSGNTIYF.